Each of the 25 T cell receptor beta chains below was sequenced from the same sample in a study of cytomegalovirus exposure and HLA in healthy donors. The PCR employed 60 Vbeta primers together with 13 Jbeta primers. The assay was immunoSEQ multiplex PCR, and TCRdb's table has in-frame clones only and misses some. The sample spans 90,000 to 100,000 clones; the ten largest clones claim under 4.5%. The sequenced material came from PBMCs. The receptor set was obtained from a woman in her thirties in good health and CMV-seronegative.

The chain couples TRBV5-1 to TRBJ1-1, with D perhaps matching TRBD1 (5 bases). Germline lookup yields CDR1 SGHRS and CDR2 YFSETQ. CDR3 length: 15 amino acids. Trimming took 4 bases from V and 4 from J, leaving 17 bases between them. The CDR3 loop is CASSPDTGSGTEAFF. The CDR3 DNA reads TGCGCCAGCAGCCCAGATACAGGTTCTGGCACTGAAGCTTTCTTT.

The chain employs TRBV5-4 and TRBJ2-6; D uncertain. This CDR3 is 14 amino acids long. Germline V CDR1 and CDR2: SGHNT, YYREEE (reference sequence). Trimming pared 4 bases from V and 0 bases from J, leaving 5 bases between. The CDR3, as DNA: TGTGCCAGCAGCCTCCTCTCTGGGGCCAACGTCCTGACTTTC. This translates into CASSLLSGANVLTF.

V gene TRBV4-1 combines with J gene TRBJ2-7, with D tentatively TRBD1 (5 bases). Trimming shortened V by 3 bases and J by 2 bases, and 17 bases separated the two germline ends. Germline V CDR1 and CDR2: MGHRA, YSYEKL. The CDR3 loop spans 16 amino acids. In nucleotides, the CDR3 is TGCGCCAGCAGCCAGGTACCAGGGCCAGGCCCCTACGAGCAGTACTTC. The encoded protein is CASSQVPGPGPYEQYF.

The CDR3 nucleotides read TGCGCCAGCAGCCAAGACCACAGGGGCACCGGGGAGCTGTTTTTT. Its protein is CASSQDHRGTGELFF. V and J are TRBV4-1 and TRBJ2-2, with TRBD1 matching over 7 bases. CDR1 is MGHRA and CDR2 is YSYEKL in the germline V gene. The CDR3 sequence is 15 residues long. Unmatched junction bases numbered 2, after V lost 0 bases and J lost 4 bases.

This chain connects TRBV5-4 to TRBJ2-3, with 11 bases aligning to TRBD2. The CDR3 is 15 amino acids. CDR1 is SGHNT and CDR2 is YYREEE in the germline V gene (reference sequence). V dropped 5 bases and J dropped 4; count of bases not matched to a gene: 6. The CDR3 spells CASRRGTSGADTQYF. CDR3 coding DNA: TGTGCCAGCAGGCGGGGGACTAGCGGAGCAGATACGCAGTATTTT.

CDR3 sequence: CASTLRGLNQPQHF. The DNA for the CDR3 is TGTGCCAGCACCCTCAGGGGGCTCAATCAGCCCCAGCATTTT. The V call is TRBV28, the J call TRBJ1-5; 8 nucleotides agree with TRBD1. The V gene end was trimmed by 7 bases and the J gene end by 3 bases; junction bases not matched to a gene: 5. The CDR3 sequence is 14 residues long. Germline-derived CDR1 and CDR2 are MDHEN and SYDVKM.

Of note for this clone: A read error may produce the germline difference seen at one junction end. The same CDR3 also results from other DNA sequences found in this sample. V gene TRBV27 combines with J gene TRBJ1-5; 8 nucleotides align to TRBD1. The CDR3 consists of 17 residues. The germline V gene has CDR1 MNHEY and CDR2 SMNVEV (reference sequence). The CDR3, as DNA: TGTGCCAGCAGTTTATTTTCGGCAGGGGGCGGCAATCAGCCCCAGCATTTC. It yields the protein CASSLFSAGGGNQPQHF.

The J gene is TRBJ2-7, the V gene TRBV27; TRBD2 might be the D (5 bases). Germline V gene lookup returns CDR1 MNHEY and CDR2 SMNVEV (reference sequence). The V and J ends lost 2 bases and 3 bases respectively, with 8 bases between them. The CDR3 is 13 amino acids. In nucleotides, the CDR3 is TGTGCCAGCAGTTTAATCGGGGACTACGAGCAGTACTTC. Translating gives CASSLIGDYEQYF.

The chain couples TRBV4-1 to TRBJ1-2; D unresolved. Trimming removed 1 base at V and 4 bases at J, with 7 bases between. The germline V gene encodes CDR1 MGHRA and CDR2 YSYEKL. The CDR3 loop spans 13 amino acids. The CDR3 spells CASSQATGYGYTF. CDR3 coding DNA: TGCGCCAGCAGCCAAGCCACGGGCTATGGCTACACCTTC.

The chain combines TRBV25-1 with TRBJ1-2; no firm D call. Trimming removed 1 base at V and 12 bases at J, with 12 bases between. The length of the CDR3 is 12 residues. Looked up from germline, CDR1 is MGHDK and CDR2 is SYGVNS. CDR3 residues: CASSESQTPHTF. CDR3 nucleotide sequence: TGTGCCAGCAGTGAATCCCAGACACCTCACACCTTC.

This chain joins TRBV11-1 and TRBJ2-1; the D gene is possibly TRBD1 (5 bases). The CDR3 totals 17 residues. The V gene lost 8 bases and the J gene lost 7 bases, with 27 bases spanning the gap. CDR1 is SGHAT and CDR2 is FQDESV in the germline V gene (reference sequence). The CDR3 loop is CASVRGSGSLNRNEQFF. The DNA for the CDR3 is TGTGCCAGCGTACGAGGATCAGGGTCCCTAAATCGAAATGAGCAGTTCTTC.

V and J are TRBV19 and TRBJ2-3; no definite D call. The length of the CDR3 is 13 residues. Trimming stripped 6 bases from V and 2 bases from J, with 9 bases between. In germline, CDR1 is LNHDA, CDR2 SQIVND (reference sequence). As DNA, the CDR3 is TGTGCCAGTAGACAACCAATCACAGATACGCAGTATTTT. Its protein is CASRQPITDTQYF.

CDR3 sequence (DNA): TGTGCCAGTAAGCGGGACTCCTCCTACGAGCAGTACTTC. Encoded protein: CASKRDSSYEQYF. This chain joins TRBV19 and TRBJ2-7; TRBD2 matches at 7 bases. V shed 7 bases and J 0 bases; nucleotides not matched to a gene: 3. CDR1 LNHDA and CDR2 SQIVND come from the germline V gene (reference sequence). The CDR3 runs 13 residues.

J is TRBJ1-2 and V is TRBV29-1; D unclear. The CDR3 sequence is 12 residues long. Germline V gene lookup returns CDR1 SQVTM and CDR2 ANQGSEA. Trimming removed 1 base at V and 5 bases at J, with 8 bases between. CDR3 nucleotides: TGCAGCGTTGAAGGGGCAGAATATGGCTACACCTTC. The encoded protein is CSVEGAEYGYTF.

The chain uses TRBV9 and TRBJ2-1; D perhaps matches TRBD2 (6 bases). The CDR3 loop spans 13 amino acids. In germline, CDR1 is SGDLS, CDR2 YYNGEE. Deletions cut 0 bases from V and 6 bases from J, with 7 bases between. CDR3 protein: CASSVAGGNEQFF. The CDR3 region has the DNA TGTGCCAGCAGCGTAGCCGGGGGCAATGAGCAGTTCTTC.

To note about this clone: This sample includes further DNA sequences coding for the same CDR3. This chain uses TRBV29-1 with TRBJ2-3; D is undetermined. Germline-derived CDR1 and CDR2 are SQVTM and ANQGSEA. The CDR3 spans 13 residues. The V end lost 1 base, the J end lost 2 bases, and 7 bases lay between the germline ends. The CDR3 spells CSVEGGTTDTQYF. The CDR3 DNA sequence: TGCAGCGTTGAAGGCGGAACCACAGATACGCAGTATTTT.

This sequence joins TRBV11-2 and TRBJ2-1; 8 nucleotides line up with TRBD1. The CDR3 loop spans 15 amino acids. Germline CDR1 SGHAT, CDR2 FQNNGV. The V segment lost 5 bases and the J segment 2 bases; nucleotides outside the gene matches: 5. This CDR3 reads CASSPWTGTYNEQFF. CDR3 nucleotide sequence: TGTGCCAGCAGCCCTTGGACAGGGACCTACAATGAGCAGTTCTTC. Filled out from reference TRBV11-2 and TRBJ2-1, the complete variable domain reads EAGVAQSPRYKIIEKRQSVAFWCNPISGHATLYWYQQILGQGPKLLIQFQNNGVVDDSQLPKDRFSAERLKGVDSTLKIQPAKLEDSAVYLCASSPWTGTYNEQFFGPGTRLTVL.

This chain uses TRBV6-1 with TRBJ2-3, with a possible D match to TRBD2 (6 bases). Germline V CDR1 and CDR2: MNHNS, SASEGT. This CDR3 has 14 residues. Trimming pared 4 bases from V and 2 bases from J, leaving 10 bases between. CDR3 DNA: TGTGCCAGCAGTGCAGGGAGGTTCACAGATACGCAGTATTTT. Protein: CASSAGRFTDTQYF.

The chain joins TRBV9 to TRBJ1-2, with TRBD1 identical over 8 bases. Trimming took 2 bases from V and 7 from J; bases not matched to a gene: 4. The germline gives CDR1 SGDLS, CDR2 YYNGEE. The CDR3 is 13 residues long. The CDR3 nucleotides read TGTGCCAGCAGCGTTTACAGGGGGTTTGGCTACACCTTC. It encodes CASSVYRGFGYTF.

The CDR3 spells CASSYSISERETQYF. The CDR3, as DNA: TGTGCCAGCAGTTACTCGATTTCGGAGCGAGAGACCCAGTACTTC. This chain connects TRBV6-6 to TRBJ2-5; D ambiguous. CDR3 length: 15 amino acids. From germline, CDR1 is MNHNY and CDR2 SVGAGI (reference sequence). Trimming shortened V by 0 bases and J by 4 bases, and 12 bases separated the two germline ends.

This chain links TRBV7-2 with TRBJ2-5; tentative D call: TRBD2 (6 bases). The CDR3 extends over 16 amino acids. The germline V gene has CDR1 SGHTA and CDR2 FQGNSA. V lost 5 bases to trimming and J lost 5 bases, with 21 bases between them. The CDR3 DNA is TGTGCCAGCAGCCGACAAAGACAGTCCGCGGGGGAGACCCAGTACTTC. Its translation is CASSRQRQSAGETQYF.

The gene calls are TRBV6-1 and TRBJ1-2; no definite D call. The germline V and J ends were trimmed by 3 bases and 6 bases, with 14 bases remaining between them. Germline loops: CDR1 MNHNS, CDR2 SASEGT. This CDR3 has 14 amino acids. This CDR3 reads CASSDRGRGNGYTF. CDR3 nucleotide sequence: TGTGCCAGCAGTGATCGAGGACGGGGTAATGGCTACACCTTC.

The rearrangement uses TRBV29-1 and TRBJ1-6, with TRBD1 matching over 8 bases. Germline V gives CDR1 SQVTM, CDR2 ANQGSEA. The junction had 6 bases not matched to a gene; V was cut back by 6 bases and J by 14 bases. The length of the CDR3 is 11 residues. This CDR3 is CSVLTGEALHF. The CDR3 DNA is TGCAGCGTACTGACAGGGGAGGCCCTCCACTTT.

The CDR3 bases are TGTGCCAGCAGTTACCAAAGGGACATCCTTGGAAATGAGCAGTTCTTC. Translated: CASSYQRDILGNEQFF. The J gene is TRBJ2-1, the V gene TRBV6-5, with D possibly matching TRBD1 (6 bases). CDR1 and CDR2 (germline): MNHEY, SVGAGI. The germline V and J ends were trimmed by 2 bases and 7 bases, with 18 bases remaining between them. The CDR3 sequence is 16 residues long.

The chain couples TRBV14 to TRBJ2-1; possible D gene TRBD2, 6 bases. CDR1 and CDR2 from the germline V gene are SGHDN and FVKESK. This CDR3 has 16 amino acids. V was trimmed by 4 bases and J by 6 bases, leaving 19 bases between them. DNA for the CDR3: TGTGCCAGCAGCCCAGCTTTAGGGAGGAAAATCAATGAGCAGTTCTTC. Amino acids: CASSPALGRKINEQFF.